Shown below are 23 T cell receptor beta chains from a single sample sequenced in a study of OX40 agonist ivuxolimab in advanced cancers. The data were produced by immunoSEQ multiplex PCR, yet TCRdb's version contains in-frame clones alone and is incomplete. The repertoire holds tens of thousands of clones, with roughly 80% as singletons. This specimen consisted of CD4+ or CD8+ T cells sorted from blood, obtained in a trial of the OX40 agonist ivuxolimab. The receptors shown here come from an adult with an advanced solid tumor such as melanoma, head and neck, liver or kidney cancer.

The V gene is TRBV5-1, the J gene TRBJ2-3; no clear D. Germline-derived CDR1 and CDR2 are SGHRS and YFSETQ. V lost 0 bases and J lost 6, with 5 bases in between. The CDR3 length is 12 residues. The CDR3 DNA reads as TGCGCCAGCAGCTTGGTCGGTGATACGCAGTATTTT. This codes for CASSLVGDTQYF.

This chain links TRBV15 with TRBJ2-5, with D hard to call. The CDR3 covers 15 residues. The V gene's germline CDR1 is LNHNV and CDR2 YYDKDF (reference sequence). Trimming removed 5 bases from V and 3 bases from J, with 16 bases in between. In nucleotides, the CDR3 is TGTGCCACCAGCTTAAGTAGGGCCCCCGAAGAGACCCAGTACTTC. This codes for CATSLSRAPEETQYF.

The sample holds one count of this clone. The chain employs TRBV14 and TRBJ2-5; the match to TRBD1 covers 7 bases. Germline V lookup: CDR1 SGHDN, CDR2 FVKESK. The V and J ends lost 3 bases and 2 bases, in that order; junction bases with no gene match: 6. There are 15 residues in the CDR3. The DNA for the CDR3 is TGTGCCAGCAGCCACCCGGGACAGATGCAAGAGACCCAGTACTTC. It yields the protein CASSHPGQMQETQYF. Looking up the rest from reference TRBV14 and TRBJ2-5 gives the full variable domain: EAGVTQFPSHSVIEKGQTVTLRCDPISGHDNLYWYRRVMGKEIKFLLHFVKESKQDESGMPNNRFLAERTGGTYSTLKVQPAELEDSGVYFCASSHPGQMQETQYFGPGTRLLVL.

This clone was seen only a few times. The chain links TRBV19 to TRBJ1-1, with TRBD1 as a possible D gene (6 bases). Deletions cut 7 bases from V and 0 bases from J, with 12 bases between. Germline values: CDR1 LNHDA, CDR2 SQIVND (reference sequence). CDR3 size: 14 residues. The CDR3 coding sequence is TGTGCCAGTACCTCCAGGGGAATGAACACTGAAGCTTTCTTT. It encodes CASTSRGMNTEAFF.

The chain recombines TRBV7-9 with TRBJ2-1; the D gene is possibly TRBD2 (6 bases). V was shortened by 1 base and J by 3 bases, with 16 bases between the two germline ends. Germline V lookup: CDR1 SEHNR, CDR2 FQNEAQ (reference sequence). This CDR3 comprises 17 residues. The CDR3 DNA follows: TGTGCCAGCAGCTTAGATCCTTTAGCGGCCTACTACAATGAGCAGTTCTTC. Translating gives CASSLDPLAAYYNEQFF.

The rearrangement links TRBV5-1 to TRBJ1-1; 9 bases line up with TRBD1. V lost 1 base, J lost 10 bases, and 2 bases stayed unmatched. The CDR3 is 12 amino acids. In germline, CDR1 is SGHRS, CDR2 YFSETQ. The CDR3 DNA is TGCGCCAGCAGCTTGAAGGGACAGGGAGCTTTCTTT. As protein: CASSLKGQGAFF.

The chain employs TRBV9 and TRBJ2-1; 11 bases align to TRBD2. Germline V CDR1 and CDR2: SGDLS, YYNGEE. Losses at the gene ends were 4 bases for V and 5 bases for J; bases not matched to a gene: 5. CDR3 length equals 15 residues. CDR3 protein: CASSPGTSGHNEQFF. CDR3 in DNA: TGTGCCAGCAGCCCTGGGACTAGCGGTCACAATGAGCAGTTCTTC. Looking up the rest from reference TRBV9 and TRBJ2-1 gives the full variable domain: DSGVTQTPKHLITATGQRVTLRCSPRSGDLSVYWYQQSLDQGLQFLIQYYNGEERAKGNILERFSAQQFPDLHSELNLSSLELGDSALYFCASSPGTSGHNEQFFGPGTRLTVL.

V usage is TRBV10-3 and J usage is TRBJ2-5; tentatively, D is TRBD1 (6 bases). CDR1 and CDR2 from the germline V gene are ENHRY and SYGVKD. The V and J ends lost 4 bases and 5 bases respectively, with 11 bases between them. The CDR3 length is 13 residues. The CDR3 region is CAISGARGETQYF. DNA of the CDR3: TGTGCCATCAGTGGGGCAAGGGGGGAGACCCAGTACTTC.

The chain couples TRBV7-2 to TRBJ2-1; 14 bases fit TRBD2. Germline V CDR1 and CDR2: SGHTA, FQGNSA. This CDR3 has 15 residues. V shed 2 bases and J 8 bases; nucleotides not matched to a gene: 2. CDR3: CASSLRGLAGDEQFF. The DNA of the CDR3 is TGTGCCAGCAGCTTAAGGGGACTAGCGGGAGATGAGCAGTTCTTC.

The chain recombines TRBV5-8 with TRBJ2-1; D gene ambiguous. Trimming left V 0 bases short and J 10 bases short, with 17 bases between. This CDR3 comprises 15 residues. From germline, CDR1 is SGHTS and CDR2 YDEGEE. The CDR3 is CASSLEAATLGEQFF. The CDR3 DNA sequence: TGTGCCAGCAGCTTGGAGGCAGCGACTTTGGGAGAGCAGTTCTTC.

In this sample, this clone turned up once. The gene calls are TRBV9 and TRBJ2-7, with 7 bases lining up with TRBD2. CDR1 and CDR2 from the germline V gene are SGDLS and YYNGEE. Losses at the gene ends were 3 bases for V and 3 bases for J; bases not matched to a gene: 6. The CDR3 is 14 amino acids. For the CDR3, the DNA is TGTGCCAGCAGCGGGGGCGGGAGCATCTACGAGCAGTACTTC. Translating gives CASSGGGSIYEQYF.

This chain uses TRBV6-6 with TRBJ2-3; TRBD2 aligns across 13 bases. The length of the CDR3 is 14 residues. Germline assignment: CDR1 MNHNY and CDR2 SVGAGI (reference sequence). V was clipped by 4 bases and J by 6 bases; unmatched bases: 1. The CDR3 coding sequence is TGTGCCAGCAGTTTGACTAGCGGGAGGGATACGCAGTATTTT. Protein: CASSLTSGRDTQYF.

This chain joins TRBV7-2 and TRBJ2-5; no definite D call. Germline CDR1 reads SGHTA; CDR2 reads FQGNSA. V lost 1 base to trimming and J lost 11 bases, with 11 bases between them. This CDR3 is built from 12 residues. The CDR3 nucleotides are TGTGCCAGCAGCTTAGGTGAAGGAGAGCAGTACTTC. Encoded protein: CASSLGEGEQYF. The complete variable domain, with remaining parts taken from reference TRBV7-2 and TRBJ2-5, reads GAGVSQSPSNKVTEKGKDVELRCDPISGHTALYWYRQSLGQGLEFLIYFQGNSAPDKSGLPSDRFSAERTGGSVSTLTIQRTQQEDSAVYLCASSLGEGEQYFGPGTRLLVL.

V usage is TRBV9 and J usage is TRBJ1-4; TRBD1 agrees at 11 bases. The ends lost 2 bases at V and 3 bases at J; junction bases unmatched: 12. The CDR3 loop spans 19 amino acids. Germline loops: CDR1 SGDLS, CDR2 YYNGEE. The CDR3 spells CASSVGTGTGGLSNEKLFF. CDR3 bases: TGTGCCAGCAGCGTCGGTACCGGGACAGGGGGTTTATCTAATGAAAAACTGTTTTTT.

The rearrangement uses TRBV5-1 and TRBJ2-6; 11 nucleotides line up with TRBD2. V trimming: 5 bases; J trimming: 0 bases; junction bases outside the gene matches: 4. Germline loops: CDR1 SGHRS, CDR2 YFSETQ. The CDR3 length is 17 residues. CDR3 sequence: CASSSTSGVSGANVLTF. The CDR3 DNA follows: TGCGCCAGCAGTTCGACTAGCGGGGTCTCTGGGGCCAACGTCCTGACTTTC.

The chain uses TRBV7-8 and TRBJ2-7; D gene unclear. Deletions cut 1 base from V and 8 bases from J, with 15 bases between. Germline lookup yields CDR1 SGHVS and CDR2 FQNEAQ. The CDR3 totals 14 residues. Here the CDR3 DNA reads TGTGCCAGCAGCTTAGGCCTCTTTTCTTGGCAGCAGTACTTC. Amino acids: CASSLGLFSWQQYF.

J is TRBJ1-1 and V is TRBV19; D unclear. CDR3 length: 13 residues. CDR1 and CDR2 from the germline V gene are LNHDA and SQIVND (reference sequence). V was pared by 0 bases and J by 4 bases, with 6 bases between. The CDR3 coding sequence is TGTGCCAGTAGTATAGAGGATTTCACTGAAGCTTTCTTT. It yields the protein CASSIEDFTEAFF.

This clone was detected only once. The J gene is TRBJ2-2, the V gene TRBV5-4; possibly TRBD2 for D (7 bases). Trimming shortened V by 0 bases and J by 4 bases, and 13 bases separated the two germline ends. Germline CDR1 reads SGHNT; CDR2 reads YYREEE (reference sequence). This CDR3 comprises 16 residues. CDR3 DNA: TGTGCCAGCAGCTTGGATGGGGGGGCGGCCACCGGGGAGCTGTTTTTT. This sequence encodes CASSLDGGAATGELFF.

This chain joins TRBV6-5 and TRBJ1-5, with 9 nucleotides matching TRBD1. This CDR3 is 14 amino acids long. Trimming took 8 bases from V and 7 from J; bases not matched to a gene: 9. Germline loops: CDR1 MNHEY, CDR2 SVGAGI. CDR3 sequence reads: CASGNVQGAQPQHF. In nucleotides, the CDR3 is TGTGCCAGCGGAAACGTACAGGGGGCACAGCCCCAGCATTTT.

The V call is TRBV7-2, the J call TRBJ2-7; D gene uncertain. This CDR3 contains 14 residues. CDR1 and CDR2 (germline): SGHTA, FQGNSA. The V and J ends lost 1 base and 2 bases respectively, with 9 bases between them. CDR3 sequence: CASSLVGRAYEQYF. The CDR3 coding sequence is TGTGCCAGCAGCTTAGTAGGTAGGGCCTACGAGCAGTACTTC.

The chain couples TRBV6-1 to TRBJ2-1; 8 bases align to TRBD2. Per germline, CDR1 MNHNS and CDR2 SASEGT. The V gene end was trimmed by 8 bases and the J gene end by 0 bases; junction bases not matched to a gene: 3. This CDR3 has 14 amino acids. CDR3 residues: CASGLAASYNEQFF. The CDR3 DNA reads TGTGCCAGCGGACTAGCAGCCTCCTACAATGAGCAGTTCTTC.

This clone has just a few counts. The V call is TRBV4-1, the J call TRBJ2-7, with D maybe TRBD2 (5 bases). V lost 1 base and J 3 bases, leaving 13 bases between the germline ends. The germline CDR1 and CDR2 sequences are MGHRA and YSYEKL. The CDR3 has 15 amino acids. The DNA of the CDR3 is TGCGCCAGCAGCCAAGCAAATAGCGCTGACTACGAGCAGTACTTC. This encodes CASSQANSADYEQYF.

The V call is TRBV5-6, the J call TRBJ1-2, with D perhaps TRBD1 (5 bases). The CDR3 is 15 amino acids. V dropped 3 bases and J dropped 1 base, with 13 bases sitting between them. The germline V gene has CDR1 SGHDT and CDR2 YYEEEE. The CDR3 loop reads CASSSGPGVNYGYTF. In nucleotides, the CDR3 is TGTGCCAGCAGCTCGGGACCTGGGGTTAACTATGGCTACACCTTC.